Listed below are T cell receptor beta chains from one sample, sequenced in a study of glioma-infiltrating T cells after dendritic cell vaccination. Produced via immunoSEQ multiplex PCR; TCRdb's table is partial and in-frame only. The sample contains around 32,000 clones, over 90% of which appear only once. Source: blood, taken before dendritic cell vaccination. Receptors originate from a human donor with glioblastoma. Both conserved end residues are part of each CDR3. Fields, in order: clone size, V gene, J gene, D gene, CDR3 protein, CDR3 DNA. The D gene is left open where the match is weak. The size entry is marked missing in some rows and otherwise reads once, few, many or a size class.

>.|TRBV2|TRBJ1-5|TRBD1
CASSEGQGYQPQHF
TGTGCCAGCAGTGAAGGACAGGGCTATCAGCCCCAGCATTTT
>.|TRBV6-1|TRBJ1-5|.
CASRESQGMSNQPQHF
TGTGCCAGCAGGGAATCCCAGGGGATGAGCAATCAGCCCCAGCATTTT
>.|TRBV7-9|TRBJ1-1|TRBD1
CASSSTGYPRAFF
TGTGCCAGCAGCTCGACAGGGTACCCAAGGGCTTTCTTT
>few|TRBV10-3|TRBJ1-1|TRBD1
CAISRGAEFEAFF
TGTGCCATCTCCAGGGGGGCCGAGTTTGAAGCTTTCTTT
>.|TRBV5-1|TRBJ2-5|TRBD1
CASSLGDRALETQYF
TGCGCCAGCAGCTTGGGGGACAGGGCGTTGGAGACCCAGTACTTC
>.|TRBV18|TRBJ1-2|.
CASSPGGGAYGYTF
TGTGCCAGCTCACCGGGGGGGGGCGCATACGGCTACACCTTC
>.|TRBV6-1|TRBJ1-4|.
CASSSQGIREKLFF
TGTGCCAGCAGTTCCCAGGGTATTCGAGAAAAACTGTTTTTT
>.|TRBV18|TRBJ1-5|.
CASSPRAGGVNQPQHF
TGTGCCAGCTCCCCTCGTGCGGGGGGCGTCAATCAGCCCCAGCATTTT
>.|TRBV4-2|TRBJ1-6|.
CASSLNQEETNSPLHF
TGTGCCAGCAGCCTCAATCAAGAAGAGACTAATTCCCCCCTCCACTTT
>once|TRBV6-1|TRBJ2-2|TRBD1
CASSVDRGNTGELFF
TGTGCCAGCAGTGTCGACAGGGGGAACACCGGGGAGCTGTTTTTT
>.|TRBV4-1|TRBJ1-3|.
CASSQDSGRNTIYF
TGCGCCAGCAGCCAAGATTCAGGGAGAAACACCATATATTTT
>.|TRBV7-9|TRBJ2-7|.
CASSSLGREAQQYF
TGTGCCAGCAGCTCCCTAGGAAGAGAGGCACAGCAGTACTTC
>few|TRBV11-3|TRBJ1-2|.
CASSLLGGAGGYTF
TGTGCCAGCAGCCTACTAGGGGGGGCAGGTGGCTACACCTTC
>.|TRBV5-4|TRBJ2-1|.
CASSTILQVGTRRQFF
TGTGCCAGCAGCACCATATTACAGGTCGGCACCAGGCGGCAGTTCTTC
>.|TRBV6-5|TRBJ2-3|.
CASSYRGSADTQYF
TGTGCCAGCAGTTACCGGGGGTCAGCAGATACGCAGTATTTT
>.|TRBV7-2|TRBJ1-1|.
CASSLTTEIHTEAFF
TGTGCCAGCAGCTTGACGACAGAAATACACACTGAAGCTTTCTTT
>.|TRBV19|TRBJ2-7|TRBD1
CASSPGQGKYF
TGTGCCAGTAGTCCCGGACAGGGGAAGTACTTC
>.|TRBV13|TRBJ1-3|TRBD1
CASSERQGVTIYF
TGTGCCAGCAGCGAAAGACAGGGTGTCACCATATATTTT
>.|TRBV7-2|TRBJ2-1|TRBD1
CASSLGLLRDSYGDEQFF
TGTGCCAGCAGCTTGGGCCTTCTGAGGGACAGCTACGGCGATGAGCAGTTCTTC
>.|TRBV5-1|TRBJ1-2|.
CASSLEAGGSGGYTF
TGCGCCAGCAGCTTGGAAGCTGGAGGTTCGGGTGGCTACACCTTC
>.|TRBV6-4|TRBJ2-7|.
CASSPGFGPREQYF
TGTGCCAGCAGTCCAGGGTTCGGCCCACGCGAGCAGTACTTC
>.|TRBV10-2|TRBJ2-7|TRBD2
CASSLGLAVYEQYF
TGCGCCAGCAGCCTTGGACTAGCGGTCTACGAGCAGTACTTC
>.|TRBV5-1|TRBJ1-4|TRBD1
CASSLDQGGEKLFF
TGCGCCAGCAGCTTGGACCAGGGGGGTGAAAAACTGTTTTTT
>.|TRBV6-1|TRBJ2-5|.
CATVPIGGSQETQYF
TGTGCCACCGTCCCAATTGGAGGAAGCCAAGAGACCCAGTACTTC
>.|TRBV7-8|TRBJ1-6|.
CASSPRAQGNSPLHF
TGTGCCAGCAGCCCAAGGGCGCAGGGTAATTCACCCCTCCACTTT
>.|TRBV30|TRBJ1-2|TRBD1
CAWRRTGGRVAGGRYGYTF
TGTGCCTGGAGAAGGACAGGGGGCCGGGTCGCTGGGGGTCGCTATGGCTACACCTTC
>.|TRBV5-1|TRBJ1-1|.
CASSLARAQNEAFF
TGCGCCAGCAGCCTCGCGAGGGCGCAGAATGAAGCTTTCTTT
>.|TRBV7-2|TRBJ1-1|.
CASSFQGSEAFF
TGTGCCAGCAGCTTTCAGGGTTCTGAAGCTTTCTTT
>.|TRBV12-2|TRBJ1-4|.
CASRLVEDLADVWTNEKLFF
TGTGCAAGTCGCTTAGTAGAGGACTTAGCGGACGTGTGGACTAATGAAAAACTGTTTTTT
>.|TRBV7-2|TRBJ2-7|.
CASSPEVGEQYF
TGTGCCAGCAGCCCCGAGGTAGGCGAGCAGTACTTC
>.|TRBV6-1|TRBJ1-1|.
CASSKQGNTEAFF
TGTGCCAGCAGTAAGCAGGGGAACACTGAAGCTTTCTTT
>.|TRBV4-2|TRBJ1-2|.
CASSPPSAGRGGGYTF
TGTGCCAGCAGCCCCCCTTCCGCAGGAAGGGGAGGCGGCTACACCTTC
>.|TRBV7-2|TRBJ1-5|.
CASSLTGGYSNQPQHF
TGTGCCAGCAGCTTAACGGGGGGATATAGCAATCAGCCCCAGCATTTT
>once|TRBV4-1|TRBJ2-7|TRBD2
CASSLGLAGAYEQYF
TGCGCCAGCAGCCTAGGACTAGCGGGGGCCTACGAGCAGTACTTC
>.|TRBV13|TRBJ2-3|.
CASSLASGGRTDTQYF
TGTGCCAGCAGCTTAGCTTCAGGGGGGCGCACAGATACGCAGTATTTT
>.|TRBV6-5|TRBJ1-6|.
CASSYEQEAPLHF
TGTGCCAGCAGTTACGAGCAGGAAGCACCCCTCCACTTT
>.|TRBV5-5|TRBJ2-6|.
CASTQRGISGANVLTF
TGTGCCAGCACCCAGAGAGGGATTTCTGGGGCCAACGTCCTGACTTTC
>.|TRBV25-1|TRBJ2-1|.
CASSEGGVRDSLSNEQFF
TGTGCCAGCAGTGAAGGAGGGGTTCGGGACAGCTTATCCAATGAGCAGTTCTTC
>.|TRBV10-3|TRBJ2-3|TRBD2
CAISESNRASGADTQYF
TGTGCCATCAGTGAGTCGAATAGGGCTAGCGGGGCAGATACGCAGTATTTT
>.|TRBV2|TRBJ1-3|.
CASSSGESGNTIYF
TGTGCCAGCAGCTCCGGGGAGTCTGGAAACACCATATATTTT
>.|TRBV15|TRBJ2-7|TRBD2
CATSRDQAGRTYEQYF
TGTGCCACCAGCAGAGATCAAGCGGGGAGGACCTACGAGCAGTACTTC
>.|TRBV21-1|TRBJ2-6|.
CASSKAGKDTKSGANVLTF
TGTGCCAGCAGCAAAGCGGGGAAGGACACCAAATCCGGGGCCAACGTCCTGACTTTC
>.|TRBV7-9|TRBJ2-1|.
CASSLKQGNEQFF
TGTGCCAGCAGCTTAAAACAGGGCAATGAGCAGTTCTTC